One sample yielded the 9 T cell receptor beta chains listed below, sequenced in a study of metastatic and nonmetastatic thyroid tumors. TCRdb reprocessed the PCR reads via MiXCR. Among about 33,000 clones listed, 15% to 20% were seen once. All patients were untreated before thyroid surgery. Material for sequencing was blood. The receptors come from a male donor with papillary thyroid cancer or a benign thyroid nodule (not recorded which). Some clones in this sample may be carry-over from other donors' samples.

By sample fraction, this clone is medium-sized. The gene calls are TRBV6-1 and TRBJ2-1, with 7 bases matching TRBD1. This CDR3 contains 11 residues. With V trimmed by 6 bases and J by 15 bases, 8 bases remained unmatched. Germline CDR1 MNHNS, CDR2 SASEGT. CDR3 protein: CASSQYRGLFF. In nucleotides, the CDR3 is TGTGCCAGCAGCCAATACAGGGGCCTGTTCTTC.

This clone was seen a few times. The rearrangement joins TRBV6-6 to TRBJ2-7; TRBD1 aligns across 10 bases. Trimming at V came to 3 bases and at J to 1 base, leaving 9 bases not matched to a gene. In germline, CDR1 is MNHNY, CDR2 SVGAGI (reference sequence). This CDR3 comprises 17 residues. The CDR3 reads CASSYTGTGVYSYEQYF. The CDR3 region has the DNA TGTGCCAGCAGTTATACCGGGACAGGGGTGTATTCCTACGAGCAGTACTTC.

This clone has just one count. The rearrangement uses TRBV5-1 and TRBJ1-2, with D uncertain. The germline gives CDR1 SGHRS, CDR2 YFSETQ. The CDR3 totals 12 residues. V was pared by 0 bases and J by 9 bases, with 9 bases between. The CDR3 DNA reads TGCGCCAGCAGCTTGGAGGAGGGTAGCTACACCTTC. Translated: CASSLEEGSYTF.

This clone was seen at least ten times. The V gene is TRBV20-1, the J gene TRBJ2-5; no clear D. CDR1 and CDR2 from the germline V gene are DFQATT and SNEGSKA (reference sequence). This CDR3 region has 15 residues. The V end lost 5 bases, the J end lost 5 bases, and 21 bases lay between the germline ends. The CDR3 nucleotides are TGCAGTGCTCGCGAGGACGGAGATGGTCCGGAGACCCAGTACTTC. Its translation is CSAREDGDGPETQYF.

This clone was detected only a few times. A much larger clone is a single base away; this may be a read error. Other DNA sequences in this sample translate to the same CDR3. The chain recombines TRBV2 with TRBJ2-4; a weak D match, TRBD2 (6 bases). The germline V and J ends were trimmed by 7 bases and 4 bases, with 14 bases remaining between them. The CDR3 has 14 residues. Per the germline V gene, CDR1 is SNHLY and CDR2 is FYNNEI. CDR3 residues: CASTPARGKNIQYF. CDR3 in DNA: TGTGCCAGCACGCCAGCGCGGGGAAAAAACATTCAGTACTTC.

Only a few counts were recorded for this clone. The genes are TRBV6-1 and TRBJ2-3; tentatively, D is TRBD1 or TRBD2 (5 bases each). Trimming shortened V by 9 bases and J by 3 bases, and 19 bases separated the two germline ends. This CDR3 has 15 residues. From germline, CDR1 is MNHNS and CDR2 SASEGT. As DNA, the CDR3 is TGTGCCAGTGTGCCTCTCGGGACCCCGACAGATACGCAGTATTTT. It is translated as CASVPLGTPTDTQYF.

This clone came up a few times. The chain links TRBV20-1 to TRBJ1-2; TRBD1 might be the D (5 bases). Germline V gives CDR1 DFQATT, CDR2 SNEGSKA (reference sequence). There are 13 residues in the CDR3. Trimming removed 1 base at V and 2 bases at J, with 8 bases between. In nucleotides, the CDR3 is TGCAGTGCTAGAGCGACAGTAAACTATGGCTACACCTTC. It codes for CSARATVNYGYTF.

A few counts support this clone. Germline is not matched at one junction end, which may reflect a read error. The chain joins TRBV28 to TRBJ1-1; perhaps TRBD1 as D (6 bases). Per the germline V gene, CDR1 is MDHEN and CDR2 is SYDVKM. The CDR3 extends over 14 amino acids. The CDR3, as DNA: TGTGTCAGCCACCCTGGGGGGCTGGACACAGAAGCTTTCTTT. Its protein is CVSHPGGLDTEAFF.

The rearrangement links TRBV28 to TRBJ1-6; 10 bases fit TRBD1. V lost 5 bases and J lost 1; bases outside the gene matches: 2. The CDR3 is 16 amino acids. From germline, CDR1 is MDHEN and CDR2 SYDVKM. The CDR3 loop reads CASSRDRGSYNSPLHF. In nucleotides, the CDR3 is TGTGCCAGCAGTCGGGACAGGGGTTCCTATAATTCACCCCTCCACTTT.